The entry that follows covers one T cell receptor beta chain sequence. Its antigen is unknown. The record has no base qualities; no much larger clone is one base away. TCRbeta CDR3 regions were amplified from genomic DNA using the immunoSEQ Assay, a bias-controlled multiplex PCR. The authors' pipeline ran thus. The number of nucleated cells in each sample was estimated by amplification of reference gene primers within the assay. Sequence reads were collapsed and filtered to measure the absolute abundance of every unique TCRbeta CDR3 rearrangement. Productive Simpson clonality was computed per sample as the square root of Simpson's diversity index over productive rearrangements. The source is immuneACCESS, and TCRdb retained only in-frame sequences with V and J called. Part of the clones is not carried over; for the studies checked, unresolved V genes explain less than half of this, and the remainder is unexplained. V and J calls and clone size are given by that table; D and trimming were obtained from the DNA. In this sample the table shows 120,000 or so clones, 80% of which occur a single time. Together, the top ten hold 20% to 25% of the sample.

The junction carries 4 bases between V and J, which are trimmed by 4 bases and 3 bases respectively. Including cysteine and phenylalanine, the CDR3 has 11 amino acids. Only the CDR3 DNA stays, 33 bases, in frame from base 1. In the germline V gene (reference sequence), CDR1 corresponds to LNHDA and CDR2 to SQIVND. Whole blood was collected in K2EDTA tubes by collaborating institutions according to the institutions' own protocols. For TCRbeta analysis, collaborators shipped samples as frozen whole blood, isolated PBMCs, or DNA extracted from either of those sample types. The sample belongs to a study of blood T cell repertoires in COVID-19 (dated by TCRdb to about 2020). About the study as a whole: Samples from collaborators originated in the United States, Italy and Spain and spanned both the acute and convalescent phases of COVID-19. The prospective study material was composed of cDNA or gDNA derived from T cells, B-cell-depleted T cells, or PBMCs. Subjects who had been exposed to COVID-19, were actively infected with it, or had recovered from it provided the deeply sampled blood TCRbeta repertoires that made up the dataset. A freely available public database, intended as a resource for researchers studying the immune response to SARS-CoV-2, is where the repertoires were released. The samples were drawn from two sources: the first 160 participants of the ongoing ImmuneRACE study, and 1,000 to 1,500 subjects contributed by 6 global collaborators. The sample metadata nearly always contained a de-identified subject ID, COVID-19 status, age in years and sex. HLA class I and class II types, where available, came from metadata supplied by the sample provider rather than from assay-based typing.

Beyond this particular receptor, the publication reports: How much clinical and demographic metadata was included differed by source and by participant, and the metadata was provided uncurated.

This receptor was identified in a human donor in a cohort sampled during active COVID-19. The sequence links TRBV19 to TRBJ2-7, with the D gene too uncertain to name. The specimen sequenced was peripheral blood. The DNA sequence follows: TGTGCCAGTAGTAATTACTACGAGCAGTACTTC. Its translation is CASSNYYEQYF.